This T cell receptor beta chain stems from a study of T-cell reconstitution after alpha-beta-depleted transplantation in children. This sample's TCRbeta library carried unique molecular identifier barcodes. TCRdb processed the PCR reads anew with MiXCR; each CDR3 protein has one entry. Of some 640,000 distinct CDR3 sequences in the sample, approximately 15% were seen once. This clonotype was picked up many times. V lost 7 bases and J 8 bases, leaving 20 bases between the germline ends. Per the germline V gene, CDR1 is SQVTM and CDR2 is ANQGSEA. The CDR3 extends over 14 amino acids. V is TRBV29-1 and J is TRBJ2-2; possibly TRBD2 for D (6 bases). This TCR was sampled from a human donor who donated a stem cell graft to a child with acute myeloid leukemia. This material consisted of PBMCs from the stem cell graft donor, taken from the stem cell graft. CDR3 in amino acids: CSDWGDLSGGELFF. CDR3 nucleotide sequence: TGCAGCGATTGGGGGGACCTCAGTGGGGGGGAGCTGTTTTTT.